Sequencing of this T cell receptor (beta chain) was carried out in a study of breast tumors, draining lymph nodes, adjacent tissues. Breast cancer patients provided tissue from their axillary draining lymph nodes. V trimming: 1 base; J trimming: 1 base; junction bases outside the gene matches: 1. The CDR3 is 14 residues long. The V gene's germline CDR1 is SGHVS and CDR2 FNYEAQ. TCRdb independently ran MiXCR on the multiplex PCR reads; one entry per CDR3 protein. The sample has roughly 80,000 distinct CDR3 sequences, roughly a fifth seen once. This clonotype showed up many times. This sequence joins TRBV7-6 and TRBJ2-7; the match to TRBD1 covers 7 bases. The sample consisted of axillary lymph node tissue. The TCR sequence derives from a female donor with breast cancer. Some clones in this sample may be carry-over from other donors' samples. CDR3 sequence reads: CASSLGDSSYEQYF. DNA for the CDR3: TGTGCCAGCAGCTTAGGGGACAGTTCCTACGAGCAGTACTTC.